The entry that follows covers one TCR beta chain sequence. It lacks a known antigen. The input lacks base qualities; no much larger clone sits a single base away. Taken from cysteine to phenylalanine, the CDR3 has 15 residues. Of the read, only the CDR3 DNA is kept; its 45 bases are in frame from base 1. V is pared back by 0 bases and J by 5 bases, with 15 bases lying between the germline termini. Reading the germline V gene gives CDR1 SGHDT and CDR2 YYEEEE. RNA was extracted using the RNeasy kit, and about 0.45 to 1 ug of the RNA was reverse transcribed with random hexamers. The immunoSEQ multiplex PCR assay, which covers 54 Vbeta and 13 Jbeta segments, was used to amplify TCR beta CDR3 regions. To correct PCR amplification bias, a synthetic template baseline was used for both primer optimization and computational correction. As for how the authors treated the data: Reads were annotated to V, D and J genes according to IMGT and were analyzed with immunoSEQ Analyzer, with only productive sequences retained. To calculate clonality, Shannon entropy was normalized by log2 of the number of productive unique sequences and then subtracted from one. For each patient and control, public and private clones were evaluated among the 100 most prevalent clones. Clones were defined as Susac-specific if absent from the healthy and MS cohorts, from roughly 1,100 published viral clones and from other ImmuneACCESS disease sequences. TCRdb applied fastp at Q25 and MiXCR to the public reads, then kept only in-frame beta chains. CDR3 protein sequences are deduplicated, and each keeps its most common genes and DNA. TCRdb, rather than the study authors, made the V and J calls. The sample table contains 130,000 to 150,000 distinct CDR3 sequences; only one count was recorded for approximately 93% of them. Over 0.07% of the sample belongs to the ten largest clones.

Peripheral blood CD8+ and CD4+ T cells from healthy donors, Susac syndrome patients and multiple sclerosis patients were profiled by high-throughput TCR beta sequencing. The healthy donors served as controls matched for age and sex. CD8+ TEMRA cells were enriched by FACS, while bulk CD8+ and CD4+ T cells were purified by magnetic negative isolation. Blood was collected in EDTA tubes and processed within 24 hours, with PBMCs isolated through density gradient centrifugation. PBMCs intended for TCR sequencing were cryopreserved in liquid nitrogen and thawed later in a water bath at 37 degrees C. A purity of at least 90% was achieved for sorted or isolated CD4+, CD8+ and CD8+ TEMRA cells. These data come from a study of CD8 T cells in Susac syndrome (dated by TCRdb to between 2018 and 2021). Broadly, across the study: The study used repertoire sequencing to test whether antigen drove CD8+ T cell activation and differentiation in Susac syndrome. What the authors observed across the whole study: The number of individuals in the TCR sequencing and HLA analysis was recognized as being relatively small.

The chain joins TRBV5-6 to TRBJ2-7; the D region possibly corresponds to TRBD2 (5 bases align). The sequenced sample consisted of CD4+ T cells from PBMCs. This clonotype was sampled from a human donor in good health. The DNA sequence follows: TGTGCCAGCAGCTTGGTAGGCAGAGAGGGCGACGAGCAGTACTTC. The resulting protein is CASSLVGREGDEQYF.